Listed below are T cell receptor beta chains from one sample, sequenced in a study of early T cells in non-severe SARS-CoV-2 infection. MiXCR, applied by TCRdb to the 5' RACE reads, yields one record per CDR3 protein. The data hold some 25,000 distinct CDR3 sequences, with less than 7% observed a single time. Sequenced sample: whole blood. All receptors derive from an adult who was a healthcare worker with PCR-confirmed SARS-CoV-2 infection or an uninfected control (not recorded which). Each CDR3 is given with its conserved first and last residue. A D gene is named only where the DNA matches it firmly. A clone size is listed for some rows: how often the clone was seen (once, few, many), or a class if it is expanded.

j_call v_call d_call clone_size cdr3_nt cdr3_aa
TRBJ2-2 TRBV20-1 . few TGCAGTGCTAGAGACGGGGGCTCAGCTGCCGGGGAGCTGTTTTTT CSARDGGSAAGELFF
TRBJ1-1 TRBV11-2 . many TGTGCCAGCAGCTTGGGAGGGGGGCAAGGCGCTGAAGCTTTCTTT CASSLGGGQGAEAFF
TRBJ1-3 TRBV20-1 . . TGCAGTGCTAGAGATCCGGCAAGAGGGGACACCATATATTTT CSARDPARGDTIYF
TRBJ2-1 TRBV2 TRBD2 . TGTGCCAGCAGCGAAATAGCGGGGCTGTACAATGAGCAGTTCTTC CASSEIAGLYNEQFF
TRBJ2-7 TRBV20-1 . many TGCAGTGCTAGGCTCAGGTCTTCCTACGAGCAGTACTTC CSARLRSSYEQYF
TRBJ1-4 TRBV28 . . TGTGCCACCGGGGGTGTCACTAATGAAAAACTGTTTTTT CATGGVTNEKLFF
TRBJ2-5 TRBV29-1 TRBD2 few TGCAGCGTTGCAGCGGGGGCGGCGGAGACCCAGTACTTC CSVAAGAAETQYF
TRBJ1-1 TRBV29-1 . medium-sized TGCAGCGTGTTCGCCAGGGGACGGAACACTGAAGCTTTCTTT CSVFARGRNTEAFF
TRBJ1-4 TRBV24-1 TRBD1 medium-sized TGTGCCACCAGTGATCCGGGACAGGGTCAAACTAATGAAAAACTGTTTTTT CATSDPGQGQTNEKLFF
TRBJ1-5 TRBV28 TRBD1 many TGTGCCAGCAGTCGGGGACAGGTTCCCTATAGCAATCAGCCCCAGCATTTT CASSRGQVPYSNQPQHF
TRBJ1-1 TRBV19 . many TGTGCCAGTAGTACGCCATCTACAGCCATGAACACTGAAGCTTTCTTT CASSTPSTAMNTEAFF
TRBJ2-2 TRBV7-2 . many TGTGCCAGCAGCTTAGCCCGGGGGCTGTTTTTT CASSLARGLFF
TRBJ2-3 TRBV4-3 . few TGCGCCAGCAGCCAAGAGGAGCGGGGCACAGATACGCAGTATTTT CASSQEERGTDTQYF